These T cell receptor beta chains were read from a single sample in a study of blood T cell repertoires in COVID-19. Only in-frame clones appear in the TCRdb table, and some are missing; sequencing was by immunoSEQ multiplex PCR. The table has over 90,000 clones, about 86% seen once. The specimen was peripheral blood. All receptors derive from a woman aged 55-70 years in a cohort sampled during active or convalescent COVID-19. Each CDR3 is given with its conserved first and last residue. The D gene is left open where the match is weak. For some rows the clone size is stated as once, few or many, or as a class when expanded; others skip it.

.,.,TRBJ1-1,TRBV11-2,CASSALRGGTEAFF,TGTGCCAGCAGCGCCTTAAGGGGAGGAACTGAAGCTTTCTTT
.,.,TRBJ2-3,TRBV11-3,CASSSDSTTQYF,TGTGCCAGCAGCTCGGACAGCACTACGCAGTATTTT
.,.,TRBJ1-3,TRBV7-2,CASSLEVTTGNTIYF,TGTGCCAGCAGCTTAGAGGTGACAACTGGAAACACCATATATTTT
.,TRBD1,TRBJ1-3,TRBV7-2,CASSPGQGAGNTIYF,TGTGCCAGCAGTCCCGGACAGGGGGCGGGAAACACCATATATTTT
once,TRBD1,TRBJ1-4,TRBV10-3,CAISGQGGEKLFF,TGTGCCATCAGTGGACAGGGGGGGGAAAAACTGTTTTTT
.,TRBD2,TRBJ2-6,TRBV7-8,CASSLHGGGPSGANVLTF,TGTGCCAGCAGCTTACACGGCGGGGGGCCCTCTGGGGCCAACGTCCTGACTTTC
.,TRBD1,TRBJ1-1,TRBV7-9,CASSLAFGTGDTEAFF,TGTGCCAGCAGCTTAGCCTTTGGGACAGGGGACACTGAAGCTTTCTTT
.,TRBD1,TRBJ1-5,TRBV19,CASAEDRGSNQPQHF,TGTGCCAGTGCGGAAGACAGGGGTAGCAATCAGCCCCAGCATTTT
.,TRBD2,TRBJ2-1,TRBV5-6,CASSFFGGNDEQFF,TGTGCCAGCAGCTTCTTCGGGGGGAACGATGAGCAGTTCTTC
.,TRBD1,TRBJ1-2,TRBV30,CAWSEEGTENYGYTF,TGTGCCTGGAGCGAGGAGGGGACAGAGAACTATGGCTACACCTTC
.,.,TRBJ2-1,TRBV4-1,CASSPKGGGAYNEQFF,TGCGCCAGCAGCCCTAAGGGCGGGGGCGCCTACAATGAGCAGTTCTTC
.,TRBD1,TRBJ2-7,TRBV11-2,CASSLRTGREQYF,TGTGCCAGCAGCTTACGGACAGGCCGGGAGCAGTACTTC
.,TRBD1,TRBJ2-6,TRBV23-1,CASRHKGALGANVLTF,TGCGCCAGCAGACACAAGGGGGCTTTAGGGGCCAACGTCCTGACTTTC
.,.,TRBJ2-5,TRBV9,CASSALDSQETQYF,TGTGCCAGCAGCGCATTGGACAGCCAAGAGACCCAGTACTTC
once,TRBD2,TRBJ2-5,TRBV5-4,CASSEGLAGELPQYF,TGTGCCAGCAGCGAGGGACTAGCGGGAGAACTCCCCCAGTACTTC
.,.,TRBJ2-1,TRBV28,CATRRSGDEQFF,TGTGCCACCCGAAGATCGGGGGATGAGCAGTTCTTC
.,.,TRBJ2-3,TRBV9,CASSVVSITDTQYF,TGTGCCAGCAGCGTAGTGTCTATCACAGATACGCAGTATTTT
.,TRBD1,TRBJ2-3,TRBV24-1,CATSDNGQGEDTQYF,TGTGCCACCAGTGATAATGGACAGGGGGAAGATACGCAGTATTTT
.,.,TRBJ2-3,TRBV3-1/TRBV3-2,CASKAGYTSTDTQYF,TGTGCCAGCAAGGCAGGATACACTAGCACAGATACGCAGTATTTT
.,.,TRBJ1-5,TRBV7-9,CASSPGGRDGNQPQHF,TGTGCCAGCAGCCCGGGAGGTAGAGACGGCAATCAGCCCCAGCATTTT
few,TRBD2,TRBJ2-1,TRBV7-9,CASSLPPRLAGVLNEQFF,TGTGCCAGCAGCTTACCTCCCAGACTAGCGGGAGTACTCAATGAGCAGTTCTTC
.,.,TRBJ2-7,TRBV24-1,CATSETGKGDEQYF,TGTGCCACCAGTGAGACCGGGAAAGGCGACGAGCAGTACTTC
.,TRBD2,TRBJ2-7,TRBV3-1/TRBV3-2,CASSQATSGNFRQYF,TGTGCCAGCAGCCAAGCGACTAGCGGGAACTTTAGGCAGTACTTC
.,TRBD2,TRBJ2-7,TRBV5-1,CASSATGTSGTYEQYF,TGCGCCAGCAGCGCCACCGGGACTAGCGGGACCTACGAGCAGTACTTC
once,.,TRBJ2-5,TRBV11-1,CASSLNRETQYF,TGTGCCAGCAGCTTGAACAGGGAGACCCAGTACTTC
.,.,TRBJ1-1,TRBV4-1,CASSQEVRLRISHGETEAFF,TGCGCCAGCAGCCAAGAGGTCCGGCTGAGGATCTCCCACGGTGAGACTGAAGCTTTCTTT
once,.,TRBJ1-3,TRBV24-1,CATSDLRNTIYF,TGTGCCACCAGTGATCTCCGAAACACCATATATTTT
.,.,TRBJ1-1,TRBV19,CASSTWGGPTEAFF,TGTGCCAGTAGTACTTGGGGGGGACCCACTGAAGCTTTCTTT
.,.,TRBJ2-1,TRBV19,CASSIQTNSYNEQFF,TGTGCCAGTAGTATACAGACTAACTCCTACAATGAGCAGTTCTTC
.,TRBD1,TRBJ2-7,TRBV29-1,CSVALRDRAIYEQYF,TGCAGCGTTGCCCTCCGGGACAGGGCTATTTACGAGCAGTACTTC
.,.,TRBJ1-5,TRBV21-1,CASRTRGRTSNQPQHF,TGTGCCAGCAGGACCAGGGGGCGGACGAGCAATCAGCCCCAGCATTTT
.,TRBD2,TRBJ2-7,TRBV6-5,CASSYPSGGLYYEQYF,TGTGCCAGCAGTTACCCCAGCGGGGGACTCTACTACGAGCAGTACTTC
few,.,TRBJ1-1,TRBV7-9,CASSLEQRNTEAFF,TGTGCCAGCAGCTTAGAACAGAGGAACACTGAAGCTTTCTTT
.,.,TRBJ2-3,TRBV7-2,CASRGGLLRGDTQYF,TGTGCCAGCAGGGGCGGACTTCTCCGGGGAGATACGCAGTATTTT
.,TRBD1,TRBJ1-6,TRBV10-1,CATRGQGTNSPLHF,TGCGCCACGAGGGGACAGGGGACCAATTCACCCCTCCACTTT
once,.,TRBJ1-6,TRBV18,CASSPRVDGAGSPLHF,TGTGCCAGCTCACCACGGGTCGACGGAGCCGGATCACCCCTCCACTTT
.,.,TRBJ2-3,TRBV21-1,CASSKEVSGADTQYF,TGTGCCAGCAGCAAAGAGGTATCAGGGGCAGATACGCAGTATTTT
.,.,TRBJ1-4,TRBV6-6,CASKEGQSLGKLFF,TGTGCCAGCAAGGAGGGGCAGAGCCTCGGAAAACTGTTTTTT
.,.,TRBJ2-5,TRBV5-1,CASSLVGETQYF,TGCGCCAGCAGCTTGGTCGGGGAGACCCAGTACTTC
.,.,TRBJ2-1,TRBV11-3,CASSPGVVGLNEQFF,TGTGCCAGCAGCCCCGGGGTAGTAGGTCTCAATGAGCAGTTCTTC
.,.,TRBJ1-5,TRBV19,CASSIPRWSNQPQHF,TGTGCCAGTAGTATACCCAGATGGAGCAATCAGCCCCAGCATTTT
once,.,TRBJ2-1,TRBV4-1,CASSQAGTGYNEQFF,TGCGCCAGCAGCCAAGCCGGGACTGGCTACAATGAGCAGTTCTTC